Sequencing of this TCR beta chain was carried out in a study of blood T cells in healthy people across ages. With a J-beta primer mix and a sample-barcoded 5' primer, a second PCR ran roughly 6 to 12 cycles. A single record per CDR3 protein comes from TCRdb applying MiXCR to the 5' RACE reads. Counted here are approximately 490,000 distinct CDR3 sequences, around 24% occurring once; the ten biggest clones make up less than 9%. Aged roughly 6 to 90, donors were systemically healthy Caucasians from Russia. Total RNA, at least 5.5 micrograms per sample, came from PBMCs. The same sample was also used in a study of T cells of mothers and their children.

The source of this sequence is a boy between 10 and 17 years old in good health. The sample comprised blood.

CDR3 DNA sequence: TGTGCCAGCAGCCAAGAAGACGGACCCCGGAGCACTGAAGCTTTCTTT. This encodes CASSQEDGPRSTEAFF. The chain employs TRBV7-9 and TRBJ1-1; no firm D call. Trimming took 5 bases from V and 4 from J, leaving 20 bases between them. CDR3 length: 16 residues. The germline gives CDR1 SEHNR, CDR2 FQNEAQ (reference sequence).